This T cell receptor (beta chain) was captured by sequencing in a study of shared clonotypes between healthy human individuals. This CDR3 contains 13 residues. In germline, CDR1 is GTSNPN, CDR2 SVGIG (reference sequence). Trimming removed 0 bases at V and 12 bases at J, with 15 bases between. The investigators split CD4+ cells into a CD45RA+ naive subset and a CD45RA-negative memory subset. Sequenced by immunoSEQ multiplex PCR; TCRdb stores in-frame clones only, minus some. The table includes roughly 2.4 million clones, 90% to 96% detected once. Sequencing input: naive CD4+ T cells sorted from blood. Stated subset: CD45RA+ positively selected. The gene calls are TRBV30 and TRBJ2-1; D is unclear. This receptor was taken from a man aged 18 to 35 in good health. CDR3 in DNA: TGTGCCTGGAGTGTACAAGGGCGGTCCGCGCAGTTCTTC. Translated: CAWSVQGRSAQFF.